This is a list of T cell receptor beta chains from one sample in a study of regulatory T cells in long-lasting Graves disease. In TCRdb, the multiplex PCR reads were re-called with MiXCR into one record per CDR3 protein. There are roughly 450,000 distinct CDR3 sequences in the sample; less than 25% occur only once, and about a quarter lies in the top ten. Sequences were derived from peripheral blood mononuclear cells (PBMCs), sampled when the disease was refractory, from a patient treated with antithyroid drugs. These receptor sequences come from a female donor with Graves disease. The CDR3 runs from the conserved cysteine through the conserved F or W. The order of the fields is clone size, V gene, D gene, J gene, CDR3 DNA, CDR3 protein. A D gene is named only where the DNA matches it firmly. The size field is filled for only some rows; it gives once, few, many or a size class.

-	TRBV7-9	TRBD2	TRBJ2-1	TGTGCCAGCAGCTTTAGCGGGAGATTGGACGATGAGCAGTTCTTC	CASSFSGRLDDEQFF
-	TRBV7-2	-	TRBJ2-7	TGTGCCAGCAGCTTAGGGGTCCCTCCGCAGTACTTC	CASSLGVPPQYF
few	TRBV7-2	TRBD1	TRBJ2-4	TGTGCCAGCAGCATAAGCCGGGACAGGGGGATCAGATTAAACATTCAGTACTTC	CASSISRDRGIRLNIQYF
many	TRBV6-2/TRBV6-3	-	TRBJ2-7	TGTGCCAGCAAGGGATACCTAGCGACCGAAGGCGGGCAGTACTTC	CASKGYLATEGGQYF
many	TRBV28	TRBD2	TRBJ2-2	TGTGCCAGCAGTTCCAGCCGGACTAGCGGGACCGCGAACACCGGGGAGCTGTTTTTT	CASSSSRTSGTANTGELFF
-	TRBV28	TRBD1	TRBJ1-5	TGTGCCAGCGTTTCAGGGGGATTGAACAATCAGCCCCAGCATTTT	CASVSGGLNNQPQHF
-	TRBV12-3/TRBV12-4	TRBD1	TRBJ2-2	TGTGCCAGCAGTGACCTCGGGACAGGAGACACCGGGGAGCTGTTTTTT	CASSDLGTGDTGELFF
many	TRBV15	-	TRBJ2-5	TGTGCCACCAGCAGAGAGGGACATTCACAAGAGACCCAGTACTTC	CATSREGHSQETQYF
-	TRBV7-2	-	TRBJ2-7	TGTGCCAGCAGCCCTGACAACGAGCAGTACTTC	CASSPDNEQYF
few	TRBV15	-	TRBJ2-2	TGTGCCACCAGCAACCGAAACACCGGGGAGCTGTTTTTT	CATSNRNTGELFF
-	TRBV27	-	TRBJ1-4	TGTGCCAGCAATGGGGGGGGAACTAATGAAAAACTGTTTTTT	CASNGGGTNEKLFF
-	TRBV29-1	-	TRBJ1-2	TGCAGCGTTGAGGCAGCGAACAACTATGGCTACACCTTC	CSVEAANNYGYTF
many	TRBV2	TRBD2	TRBJ2-1	TGTGCCAGCAAAGGGGAACAGGGAGTTGCGGGAGGGCAGAATGAGCAGTTCTTC	CASKGEQGVAGGQNEQFF
-	TRBV3-1	-	TRBJ2-2	TGTGCCAGCACTGGGTACTTTAGCGGTCTAGTGACCGGGGAGCTGTTTTTT	CASTGYFSGLVTGELFF
-	TRBV20-1	-	TRBJ2-5	TGCAGTGCTCAGCCTCGGGGAGAGACCCAGTACTTC	CSAQPRGETQYF
many	TRBV28	-	TRBJ1-2	TGTGCCAGCAGCTTGCGGGACAACTATGGCTACACCTTC	CASSLRDNYGYTF
-	TRBV20-1	-	TRBJ1-5	TGCAGTGTACACCGGGGGGGCGGGAATCAGCCCCAGCATTTT	CSVHRGGGNQPQHF
few	TRBV11-1	TRBD1	TRBJ1-3	TGTGCCAGCAGCATAAGGACAGGAGGAAACACCATATATTTT	CASSIRTGGNTIYF
-	TRBV5-1	TRBD1	TRBJ2-7	TGCGCCAGCAGCTCAACCGGGACAGGTATTTTCGAGCAGTACTTC	CASSSTGTGIFEQYF
many	TRBV7-2	-	TRBJ1-5	TGTGCCAGCAGCTTAGGGGGCCCTCCCAATCAGCCCCAGCATTTT	CASSLGGPPNQPQHF
-	TRBV19	-	TRBJ2-4	TGTGCCAGTAGTAGGGGTCTCGCCAAAAACATTCAGTACTTC	CASSRGLAKNIQYF